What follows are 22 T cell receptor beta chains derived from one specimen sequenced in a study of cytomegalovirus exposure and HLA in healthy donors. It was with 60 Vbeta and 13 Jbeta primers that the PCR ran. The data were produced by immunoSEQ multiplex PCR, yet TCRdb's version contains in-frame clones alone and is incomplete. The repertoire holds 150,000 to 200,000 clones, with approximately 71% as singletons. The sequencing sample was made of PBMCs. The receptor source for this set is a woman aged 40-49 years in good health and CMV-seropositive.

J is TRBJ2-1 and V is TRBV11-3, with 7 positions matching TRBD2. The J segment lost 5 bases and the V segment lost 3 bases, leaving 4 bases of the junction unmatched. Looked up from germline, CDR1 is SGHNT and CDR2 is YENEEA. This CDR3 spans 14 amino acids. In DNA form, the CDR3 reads TGTGCCAGCAGCTTCACCGGGAGGCACAATGAGCAGTTCTTC. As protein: CASSFTGRHNEQFF.

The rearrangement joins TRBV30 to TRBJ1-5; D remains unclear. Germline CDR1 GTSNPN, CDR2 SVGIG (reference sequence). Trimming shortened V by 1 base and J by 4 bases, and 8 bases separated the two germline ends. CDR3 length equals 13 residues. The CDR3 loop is CAWSEDFNQPQHF. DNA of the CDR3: TGTGCCTGGAGTGAGGACTTTAATCAGCCCCAGCATTTT.

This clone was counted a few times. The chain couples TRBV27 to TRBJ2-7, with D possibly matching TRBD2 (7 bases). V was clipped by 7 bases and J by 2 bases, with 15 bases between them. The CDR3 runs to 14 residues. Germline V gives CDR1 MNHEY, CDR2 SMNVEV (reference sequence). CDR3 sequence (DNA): TGTGCCAGCATTGGGGGGGGCCCTACCTACGAGCAGTACTTC. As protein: CASIGGGPTYEQYF.

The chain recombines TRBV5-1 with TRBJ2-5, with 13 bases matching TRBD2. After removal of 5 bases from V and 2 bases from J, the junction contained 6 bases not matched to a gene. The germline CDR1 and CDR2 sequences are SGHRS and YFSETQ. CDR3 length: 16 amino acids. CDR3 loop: CASSQMGLAGQETQYF. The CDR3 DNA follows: TGCGCCAGCAGTCAAATGGGACTAGCGGGACAAGAGACCCAGTACTTC.

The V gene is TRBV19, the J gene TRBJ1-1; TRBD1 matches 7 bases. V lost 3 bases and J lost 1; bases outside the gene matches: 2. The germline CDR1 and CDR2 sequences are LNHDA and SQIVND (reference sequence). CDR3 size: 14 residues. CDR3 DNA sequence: TGTGCCAGTAGTATTGACAGGGCGAACACTGAAGCTTTCTTT. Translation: CASSIDRANTEAFF.

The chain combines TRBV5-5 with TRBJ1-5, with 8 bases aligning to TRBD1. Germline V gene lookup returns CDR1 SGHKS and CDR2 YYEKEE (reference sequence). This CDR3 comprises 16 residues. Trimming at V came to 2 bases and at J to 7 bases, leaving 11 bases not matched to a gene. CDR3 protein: CASSFYPGGSLQPQHF. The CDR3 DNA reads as TGTGCCAGCAGCTTTTATCCAGGGGGCTCCTTGCAGCCCCAGCATTTT.

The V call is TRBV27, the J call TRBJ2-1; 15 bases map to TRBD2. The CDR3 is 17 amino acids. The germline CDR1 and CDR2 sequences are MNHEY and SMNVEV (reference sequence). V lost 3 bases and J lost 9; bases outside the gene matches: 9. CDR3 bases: TGTGCCAGCAGTTTGTATTCGTGGACTAGCGGGAGGGTTGAGCAGTTCTTC. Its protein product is CASSLYSWTSGRVEQFF.

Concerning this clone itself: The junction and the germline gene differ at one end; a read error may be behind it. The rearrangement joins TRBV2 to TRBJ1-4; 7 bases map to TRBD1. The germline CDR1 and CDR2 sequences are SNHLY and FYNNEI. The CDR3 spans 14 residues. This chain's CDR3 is CASREGQENEKLFF. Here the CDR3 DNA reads TGTGCCAGCAGAGAAGGACAGGAGAATGAAAAACTGTTTTTT.

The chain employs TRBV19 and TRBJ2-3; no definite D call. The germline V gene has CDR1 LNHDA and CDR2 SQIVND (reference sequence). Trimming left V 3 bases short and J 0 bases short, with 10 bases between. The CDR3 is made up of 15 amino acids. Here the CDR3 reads CASSMAVTSTDTQYF. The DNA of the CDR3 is TGTGCCAGTAGTATGGCGGTAACTAGCACAGATACGCAGTATTTT.

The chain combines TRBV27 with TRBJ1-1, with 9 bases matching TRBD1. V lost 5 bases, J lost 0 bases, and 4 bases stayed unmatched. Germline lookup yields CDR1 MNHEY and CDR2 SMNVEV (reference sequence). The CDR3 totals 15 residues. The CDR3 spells CASSADRGMNTEAFF. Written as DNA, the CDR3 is TGTGCCAGCAGTGCCGACAGGGGGATGAACACTGAAGCTTTCTTT.

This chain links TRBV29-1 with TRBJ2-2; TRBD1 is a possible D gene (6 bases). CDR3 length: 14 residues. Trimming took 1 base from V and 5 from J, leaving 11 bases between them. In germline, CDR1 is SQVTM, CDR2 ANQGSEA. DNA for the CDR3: TGCAGCGTTGAAGGGGGGCGACAAACCGGGGAGCTGTTTTTT. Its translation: CSVEGGRQTGELFF.

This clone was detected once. In DNA form, the CDR3 reads TGTGCCAGCAGCTCTATCGTGAACACTGAAGCTTTCTTT. It specifies CASSSIVNTEAFF. The genes are TRBV11-2 and TRBJ1-1, with D uncertain. CDR3 size: 13 residues. Trimming removed 4 bases from V and 0 bases from J, with 6 bases in between. Per the germline V gene, CDR1 is SGHAT and CDR2 is FQNNGV.

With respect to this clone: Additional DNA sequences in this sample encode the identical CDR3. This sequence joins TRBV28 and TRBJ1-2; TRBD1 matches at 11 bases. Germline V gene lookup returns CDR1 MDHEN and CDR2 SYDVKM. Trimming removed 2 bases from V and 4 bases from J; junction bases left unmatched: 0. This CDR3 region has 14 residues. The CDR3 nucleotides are TGTGCCAGCAGTTTAGGGACAGGGGGCTATGGCTACACCTTC. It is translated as CASSLGTGGYGYTF.

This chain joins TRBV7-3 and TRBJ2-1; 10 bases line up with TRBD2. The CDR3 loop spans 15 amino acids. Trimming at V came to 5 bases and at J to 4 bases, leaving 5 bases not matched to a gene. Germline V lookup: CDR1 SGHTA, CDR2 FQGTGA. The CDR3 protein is CASSTGTSVYNEQFF. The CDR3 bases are TGTGCCAGCAGCACCGGGACTAGCGTATACAATGAGCAGTTCTTC.

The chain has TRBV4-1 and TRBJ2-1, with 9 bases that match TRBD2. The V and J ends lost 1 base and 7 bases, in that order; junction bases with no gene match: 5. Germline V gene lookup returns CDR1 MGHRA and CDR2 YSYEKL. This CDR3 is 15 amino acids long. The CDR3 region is CASSQGSGSPNEQFF. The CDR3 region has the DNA TGCGCCAGCAGCCAAGGTAGCGGGAGTCCGAATGAGCAGTTCTTC.

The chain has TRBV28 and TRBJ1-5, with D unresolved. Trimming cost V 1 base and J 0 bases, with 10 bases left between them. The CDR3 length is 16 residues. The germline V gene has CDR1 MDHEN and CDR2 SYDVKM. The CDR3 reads CASSLYLAVSNQPQHF. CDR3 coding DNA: TGTGCCAGCAGTTTATATTTGGCAGTTAGCAATCAGCCCCAGCATTTT. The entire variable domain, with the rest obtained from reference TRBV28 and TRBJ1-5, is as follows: DVKVTQSSRYLVKRTGEKVFLECVQDMDHENMFWYRQDPGLGLRLIYFSYDVKMKEKGDIPEGYSVSREKKERFSLILESASTNQTSMYLCASSLYLAVSNQPQHFGDGTRLSIL.

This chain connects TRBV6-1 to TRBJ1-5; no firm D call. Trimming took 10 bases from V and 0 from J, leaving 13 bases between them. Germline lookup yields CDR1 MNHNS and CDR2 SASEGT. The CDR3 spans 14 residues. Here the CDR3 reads CATYPTNSNQPQHF. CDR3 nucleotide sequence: TGTGCCACATACCCCACTAATAGCAATCAGCCCCAGCATTTT.

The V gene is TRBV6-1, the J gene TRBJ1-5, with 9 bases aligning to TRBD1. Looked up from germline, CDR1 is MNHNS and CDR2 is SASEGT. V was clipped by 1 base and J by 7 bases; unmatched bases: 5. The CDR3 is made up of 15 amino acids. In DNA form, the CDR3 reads TGTGCCAGCAGTGAAGGGACAGGGGTTAAACAGCCCCAGCATTTT. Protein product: CASSEGTGVKQPQHF.

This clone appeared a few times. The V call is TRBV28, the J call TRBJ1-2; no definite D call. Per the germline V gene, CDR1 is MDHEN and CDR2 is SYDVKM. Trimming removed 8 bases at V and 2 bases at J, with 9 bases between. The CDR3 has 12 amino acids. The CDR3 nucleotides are TGTGCCAGCTCGCCGGGGAACTATGGCTACACCTTC. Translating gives CASSPGNYGYTF.

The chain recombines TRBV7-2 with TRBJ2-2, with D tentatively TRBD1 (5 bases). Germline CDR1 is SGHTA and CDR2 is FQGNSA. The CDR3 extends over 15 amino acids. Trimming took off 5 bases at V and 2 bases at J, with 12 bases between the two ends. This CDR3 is CASSRKQGNTGELFF. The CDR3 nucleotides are TGTGCCAGCAGCCGGAAGCAGGGTAACACCGGGGAGCTGTTTTTT.

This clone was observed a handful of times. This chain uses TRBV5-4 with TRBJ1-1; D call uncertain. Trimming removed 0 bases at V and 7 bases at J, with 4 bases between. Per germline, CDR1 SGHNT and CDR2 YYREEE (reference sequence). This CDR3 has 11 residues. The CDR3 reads CASSLDGEAFF. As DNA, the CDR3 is TGTGCCAGCAGCTTGGACGGTGAAGCTTTCTTT. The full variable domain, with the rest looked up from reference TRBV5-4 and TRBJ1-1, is ETGVTQSPTHLIKTRGQQVTLRCSSQSGHNTVSWYQQALGQGPQFIFQYYREEENGRGNFPPRFSGLQFPNYSSELNVNALELDDSALYLCASSLDGEAFFGQGTRLTVV.

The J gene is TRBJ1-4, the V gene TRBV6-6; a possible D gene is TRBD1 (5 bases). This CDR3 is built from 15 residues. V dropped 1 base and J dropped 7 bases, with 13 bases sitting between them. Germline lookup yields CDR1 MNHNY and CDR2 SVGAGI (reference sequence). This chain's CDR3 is CASSYLGGISEKLFF. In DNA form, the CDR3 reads TGTGCCAGCAGTTACTTGGGGGGTATTAGTGAAAAACTGTTTTTT.